What follows are 6 T cell receptor beta chains derived from one specimen sequenced in a study of cytomegalovirus exposure and HLA in healthy donors. 60 Vbeta and 13 Jbeta primers were used in PCR. Here immunoSEQ multiplex PCR was the method, and the copy in TCRdb shows in-frame clones only, minus some. This sample has more than 150,000 clones, with over 75% found just once. Sequencing was done on a sample of PBMCs. These receptors all come from a woman aged 30 to 39 in good health and CMV-seronegative.

This clone was picked up one time. The V call is TRBV2, the J call TRBJ2-3; D not certain. The V end was cut by 3 bases, the J end by 2 bases, with 6 bases between. CDR3 length: 13 amino acids. Looked up from germline, CDR1 is SNHLY and CDR2 is FYNNEI. DNA of the CDR3: TGTGCCAGCAGTGATGCGCCCACAGATACGCAGTATTTT. Residues: CASSDAPTDTQYF.

This chain links TRBV6-5 with TRBJ2-7; D gene ambiguous. From germline, CDR1 is MNHEY and CDR2 SVGAGI. The CDR3 has 13 amino acids. The V end lost 2 bases, the J end lost 1 base, and 6 bases lay between the germline ends. CDR3 nucleotide sequence: TGTGCCAGCAGTTACGGAGCGTCCTACGAGCAGTACTTC. Amino acid sequence: CASSYGASYEQYF.

This clone was detected a few times. This chain uses TRBV6-1 with TRBJ2-3; perhaps TRBD1 as D (6 bases). The CDR3 runs 14 residues. With 3 bases removed from V and 6 bases from J, the gap between germline ends came to 13 bases. CDR1 is MNHNS, CDR2 SASEGT, per germline. CDR3 nucleotides: TGTGCCAGCAGTGAGAGACAGGCGCCCGATACGCAGTATTTT. Its protein product is CASSERQAPDTQYF.

This chain joins TRBV2 and TRBJ1-5; no firm D call. The V gene lost 6 bases and the J gene lost 6 bases, with 21 bases spanning the gap. Germline CDR1 SNHLY, CDR2 FYNNEI. The length of the CDR3 is 16 residues. CDR3 DNA: TGTGCCAGCAGCCCGCCTACCCAAGCTGCCGGTCAGCCCCAGCATTTT. This gives the protein CASSPPTQAAGQPQHF.

The chain uses TRBV6-4 and TRBJ2-7; D possibly corresponds to TRBD1 (5 bases). CDR3 size: 15 residues. Germline lookup yields CDR1 MRHNA and CDR2 SNTAGT. The ends were cut back, 6 bases at V and 2 bases at J, with 17 bases in the middle. The CDR3 DNA sequence: TGTGCCAGCAGGGCCGACAGTCGCTTGCCCTACGAGCAGTACTTC. Encoded protein: CASRADSRLPYEQYF.

The gene calls are TRBV6-7 and TRBJ2-2; D is possibly TRBD2 (5 bases). TRBV6-7 qualifies as an ORF whose function is uncertain. The CDR3 covers 17 residues. The V end lost 1 base, the J end lost 4 bases, and 16 bases lay between the germline ends. The CDR3 DNA sequence: TGTGCCAGCAGTTACTTTTACGGAGACCGGGGCACCGGGGAGCTGTTTTTT. It codes for CASSYFYGDRGTGELFF.